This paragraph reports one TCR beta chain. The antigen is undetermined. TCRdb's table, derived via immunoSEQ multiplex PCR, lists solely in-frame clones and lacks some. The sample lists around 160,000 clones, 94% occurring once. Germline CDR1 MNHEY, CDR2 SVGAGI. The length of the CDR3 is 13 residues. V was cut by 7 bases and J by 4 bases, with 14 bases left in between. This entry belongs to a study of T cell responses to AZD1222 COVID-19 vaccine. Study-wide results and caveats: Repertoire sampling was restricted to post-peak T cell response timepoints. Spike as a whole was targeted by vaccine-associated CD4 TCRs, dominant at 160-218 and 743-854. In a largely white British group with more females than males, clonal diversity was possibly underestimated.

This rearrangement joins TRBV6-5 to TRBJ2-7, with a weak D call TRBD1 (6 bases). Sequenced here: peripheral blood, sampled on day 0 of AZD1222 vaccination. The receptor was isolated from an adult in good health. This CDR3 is CASTRGHLYEQYF. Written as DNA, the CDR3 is TGTGCCAGCACCAGGGGACACCTTTACGAGCAGTACTTC.